The sequence of this TCR beta chain was determined in a study of PD-L1 blockade in urothelial cancer. Study information: Blood drawn 3 weeks (second dose) and 6 weeks after treatment start was analyzed.

The CDR3 loop spans 14 amino acids. Germline values: CDR1 SGHTA, CDR2 FQGNSA. Trimming pared 5 bases from V and 1 base from J, leaving 11 bases between. Generated by immunoSEQ multiplex PCR, the TCRdb table keeps only in-frame clones and is missing some. The sample contains around 120,000 clones, approximately 86% of which appear only once. The clonotype comes from a man aged 45-65 years with urothelial cancer. The input for sequencing was PBMCs, taken around atezolizumab (anti-PD-L1) treatment. This chain connects TRBV7-2 to TRBJ2-5, with D possibly matching TRBD2 (6 bases). This CDR3 is CASSPSEIQETQYF. CDR3 sequence (DNA): TGTGCCAGCAGCCCTAGCGAGATCCAAGAGACCCAGTACTTC.